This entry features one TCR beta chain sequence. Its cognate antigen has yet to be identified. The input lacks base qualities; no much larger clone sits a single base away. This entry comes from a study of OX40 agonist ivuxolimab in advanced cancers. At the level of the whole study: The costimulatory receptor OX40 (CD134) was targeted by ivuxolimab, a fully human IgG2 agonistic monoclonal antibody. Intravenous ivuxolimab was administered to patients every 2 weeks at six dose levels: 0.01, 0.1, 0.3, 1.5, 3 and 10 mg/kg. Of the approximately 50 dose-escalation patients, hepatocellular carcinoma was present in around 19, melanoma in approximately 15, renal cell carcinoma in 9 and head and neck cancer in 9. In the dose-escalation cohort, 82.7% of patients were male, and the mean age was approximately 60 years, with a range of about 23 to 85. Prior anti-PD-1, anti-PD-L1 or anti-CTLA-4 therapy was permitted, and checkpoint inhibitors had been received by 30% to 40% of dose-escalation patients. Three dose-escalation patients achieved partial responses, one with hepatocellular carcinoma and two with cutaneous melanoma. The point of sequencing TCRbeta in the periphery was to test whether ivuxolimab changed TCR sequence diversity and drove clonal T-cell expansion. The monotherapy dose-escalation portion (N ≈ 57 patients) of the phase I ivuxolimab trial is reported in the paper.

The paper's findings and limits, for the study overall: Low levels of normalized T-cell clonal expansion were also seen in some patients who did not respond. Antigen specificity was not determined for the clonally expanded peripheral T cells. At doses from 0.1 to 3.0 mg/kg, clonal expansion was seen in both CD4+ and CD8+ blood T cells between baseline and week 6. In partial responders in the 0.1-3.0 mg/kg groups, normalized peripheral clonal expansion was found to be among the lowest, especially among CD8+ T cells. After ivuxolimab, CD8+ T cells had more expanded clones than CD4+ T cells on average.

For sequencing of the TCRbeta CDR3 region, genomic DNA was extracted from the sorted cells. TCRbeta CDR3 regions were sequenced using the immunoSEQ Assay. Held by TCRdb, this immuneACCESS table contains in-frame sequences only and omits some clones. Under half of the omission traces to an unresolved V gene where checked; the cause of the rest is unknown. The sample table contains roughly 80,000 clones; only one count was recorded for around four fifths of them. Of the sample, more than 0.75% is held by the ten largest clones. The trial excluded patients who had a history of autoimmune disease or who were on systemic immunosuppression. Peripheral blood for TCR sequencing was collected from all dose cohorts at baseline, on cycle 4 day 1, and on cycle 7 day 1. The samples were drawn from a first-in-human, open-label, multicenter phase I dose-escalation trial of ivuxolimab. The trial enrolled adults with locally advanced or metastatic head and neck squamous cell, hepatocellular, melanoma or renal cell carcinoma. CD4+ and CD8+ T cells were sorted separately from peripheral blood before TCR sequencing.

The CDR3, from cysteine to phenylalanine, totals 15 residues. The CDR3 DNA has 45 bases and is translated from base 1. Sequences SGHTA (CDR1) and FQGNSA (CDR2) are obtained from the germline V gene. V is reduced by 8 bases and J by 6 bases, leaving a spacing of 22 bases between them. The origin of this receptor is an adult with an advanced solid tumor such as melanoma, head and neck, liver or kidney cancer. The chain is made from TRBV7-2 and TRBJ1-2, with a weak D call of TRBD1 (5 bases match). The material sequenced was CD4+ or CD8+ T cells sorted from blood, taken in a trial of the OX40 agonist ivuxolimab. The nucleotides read TGTGCCAGCCGTGTAACCGGGGCCCGATGGGATGGCTACACCTTC. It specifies CASRVTGARWDGYTF. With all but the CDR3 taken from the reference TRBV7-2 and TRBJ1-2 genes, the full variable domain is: GAGVSQSPSNKVTEKGKDVELRCDPISGHTALYWYRQSLGQGLEFLIYFQGNSAPDKSGLPSDRFSAERTGGSVSTLTIQRTQQEDSAVYLCASRVTGARWDGYTFGSGTRLTVV.